This record covers a single T cell receptor beta chain. The specificity of this receptor is unknown. No much larger clone exists at a distance of one base, and base qualities are not known. The data derive from a study of technical replicates of blood from a few donors (dated by TCRdb to about 2017). The V end gives up 2 bases and the J end 4 bases, leaving 8 bases in the junction not matched to a gene. Taken from the germline V gene, the CDR1 and CDR2 loops are MNHNS and SASEGT. The CDR3 holds 17 amino acids from the cysteine to the phenylalanine. The DNA shown is the 51-base CDR3, in frame from base 1. Libraries were prepared through the immunoSEQ multiplex PCR assay. The table was pulled from immuneACCESS by TCRdb, which kept in-frame rearrangements only. Such tables lose some clones; where checked, under half of the loss comes from unresolved V genes, and the rest has no known cause. Recorded for this sample are 13,000 to 15,000 clones; approximately 80% of them occurred a single time. The ten largest clones take up 12% of the sample.

The chain is made from TRBV6-1 and TRBJ2-2; the junction holds 9 bases that match TRBD2. The sequenced sample consisted of PBMCs. The TCR comes from a human donor in good health. The DNA sequence follows: TGTGCCAGCAGTGAATACGGCCTAGCGGGAATCACCGGGGAGCTGTTTTTT. Its amino acids are CASSEYGLAGITGELFF.